This TCR beta chain was captured by sequencing in a study of T cell responses to AZD1222 COVID-19 vaccine. Study-wide results and limits: Most donors were white British and more were female, and clonal diversity was possibly underestimated. Breadth and depth of Spike-specific TCRs rose after two AZD1222 doses. Only after the peak T cell response were repertoires sampled.

This clone was seen more than once but under ten times. Its antigen remains unknown. Per the germline V gene, CDR1 is MDHEN and CDR2 is SYDVKM. Trimming took 5 bases from V and 4 from J, leaving 12 bases between them. This CDR3 has 13 amino acids. The assay was immunoSEQ multiplex PCR, and TCRdb's table has in-frame clones only and misses some. This table holds roughly 70,000 clones, just over 90% found once. The TCR originated in an adult who received the MenACWY meningococcal vaccine as a control. The source was peripheral blood, collected 28 days after the second dose of the MenACWY control vaccine. The chain uses TRBV28 and TRBJ2-7, with D hard to call. The CDR3 bases are TGTGCCAGCAGTGGCGGTCCTAAATACGAGCAGTACTTC. Its protein product is CASSGGPKYEQYF.